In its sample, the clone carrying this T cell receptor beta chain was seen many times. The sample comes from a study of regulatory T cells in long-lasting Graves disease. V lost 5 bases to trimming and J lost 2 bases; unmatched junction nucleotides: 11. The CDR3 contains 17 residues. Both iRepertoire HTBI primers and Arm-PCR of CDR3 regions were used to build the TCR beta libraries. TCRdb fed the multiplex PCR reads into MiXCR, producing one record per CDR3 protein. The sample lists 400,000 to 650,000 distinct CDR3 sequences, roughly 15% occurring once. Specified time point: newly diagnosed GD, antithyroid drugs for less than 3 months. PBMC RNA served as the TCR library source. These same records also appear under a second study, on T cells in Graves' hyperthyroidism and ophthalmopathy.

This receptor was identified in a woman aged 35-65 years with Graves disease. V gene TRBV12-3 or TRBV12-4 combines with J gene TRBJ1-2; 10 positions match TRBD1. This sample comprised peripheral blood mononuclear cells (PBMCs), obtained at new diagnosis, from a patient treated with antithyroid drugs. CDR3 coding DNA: TGTGCCAGCAGTCCACCGGGACAGGGGTCTCCGAACTATGGCTACACCTTC. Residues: CASSPPGQGSPNYGYTF.